Listed here is a single TCR beta chain. The data derive from a study of human T cells and chemical hapten exposure. Time point given: patch test 2, 6 weeks after DPC sensitization. Treatment given: therapeutic diphenylcyclopropenone sensitization with weekly scalp DPC. TCRdb passed the RACE reads through MiXCR, listing each CDR3 protein once. The sample yields some 350,000 distinct CDR3 sequences, roughly 6.3% seen once. Sequences were derived from whole blood, sampled in connection with sensitization to the hapten diphenylcyclopropenone (DPC). The receptor's source is a woman aged 18 to 35 with alopecia areata. Some clones in this sample may be carry-over from other donors' samples.

The CDR3: CAIRSSSGELTDTQYF. CDR3 nucleotides: TGTGCCATCAGGTCTTCGAGCGGGGAGCTCACAGATACGCAGTATTTT. The J gene is TRBJ2-3, the V gene TRBV10-3; TRBD2 aligns across 7 bases. In germline, CDR1 is ENHRY, CDR2 SYGVKD. With V trimmed by 6 bases and J by 2 bases, 11 bases remained unmatched. The CDR3 is 16 residues long.